A selection of T cell receptor beta chains follows, all from one sample in a study of CD8+ T cells in alopecia areata. Assay: immunoSEQ multiplex PCR; the TCRdb copy retains only in-frame clones and omits some. The sample lists fewer than 110,000 clones; 84% were seen once. Specimen: CD8+ T cells sorted from blood, collected at week 24, from a patient treated with tofacitinib. Every receptor here comes from a human donor with alopecia areata. Each CDR3 is given with its conserved first and last residue. D genes are given only for firm matches. Size tells how often a clone was seen (once, few, many) or the class of an expanded clone, and some rows leave it out.

CASSSGFEQFF	TGTGCCAGCAGCTCCGGGTTTGAGCAGTTCTTC	TRBV5-6	TRBJ2-1	.	once
CASSQGTGTYEQYF	TGTGCCAGCAGCCAAGGCACAGGAACCTACGAGCAGTACTTC	TRBV7-8	TRBJ2-7	.	.
CASSGSSGVSPETQYF	TGTGCCAGCAGCGGGTCTAGCGGGGTCTCCCCGGAGACCCAGTACTTC	TRBV9	TRBJ2-5	TRBD2	.
CASSQVGGRGEQYF	TGTGCCAGCAGCCAAGTCGGGGGGCGTGGAGAGCAGTACTTC	TRBV14	TRBJ2-7	.	few
CAISASGGAAETQYF	TGTGCCATCAGTGCTAGCGGGGGGGCTGCAGAGACCCAGTACTTC	TRBV10-3	TRBJ2-5	TRBD2	.
CASSLDGGGPMETQYF	TGTGCCAGCAGCTTAGACGGTGGGGGGCCAATGGAGACCCAGTACTTC	TRBV7-9	TRBJ2-5	.	.
CASGRQGQRMNTEAFF	TGTGCCAGCGGTCGACAGGGACAAAGGATGAACACTGAAGCTTTCTTT	TRBV13	TRBJ1-1	TRBD1	once
CASSPEGLPQETQYF	TGTGCCAGCAGCCCCGAGGGACTACCCCAAGAGACCCAGTACTTC	TRBV11-2	TRBJ2-5	TRBD2	.
CASSQTGTSAFTDTQYF	TGCGCCAGCAGCCAGACCGGGACTAGCGCGTTCACAGATACGCAGTATTTT	TRBV4-3	TRBJ2-3	TRBD2	few
CASSQGVAGGLQETQYF	TGCGCCAGCAGCCAAGGGGTGGCGGGGGGCCTGCAAGAGACCCAGTACTTC	TRBV4-3	TRBJ2-5	TRBD2	.
CSVLAGGGYNEQFF	TGCAGCGTTCTAGCGGGGGGCGGGTACAATGAGCAGTTCTTC	TRBV29-1	TRBJ2-1	TRBD2	.
CASSAGQGENTEAFF	TGTGCCAGCAGCGCGGGACAGGGCGAGAACACTGAAGCTTTCTTT	TRBV7-6	TRBJ1-1	TRBD1	.
CASSQGTSSYEQYF	TGCGCCAGCAGCCAAGGGACTTCCTCCTACGAGCAGTACTTC	TRBV4-3	TRBJ2-7	.	.
CSVEDRSLANYGYTF	TGCAGCGTTGAAGATCGGAGTCTAGCTAACTATGGCTACACCTTC	TRBV29-1	TRBJ1-2	.	.
CASSQADRSYF	TGCGCCAGCAGCCAAGCTGACAGATCGTACTTC	TRBV4-1	TRBJ2-7	.	.
CASSIDTGSNSPLHF	TGTGCCAGTAGTATCGACACGGGGTCCAATTCACCCCTCCACTTT	TRBV19	TRBJ1-6	.	.
CASSHAGMGLAGLYEQYF	TGTGCCAGCAGCCATGCAGGCATGGGGCTGGCAGGGCTGTACGAGCAGTACTTC	TRBV7-6	TRBJ2-7	.	.
CASSTGGLDYGYTF	TGTGCCAGTAGTACAGGGGGATTGGACTATGGCTACACCTTC	TRBV19	TRBJ1-2	TRBD1	.
CASSEVQGTYEQYF	TGTGCCAGCAGTGAAGTACAGGGGACCTACGAGCAGTACTTC	TRBV2	TRBJ2-7	TRBD1	.
CSVEGLTGDRDEKLFF	TGCAGCGTTGAGGGGTTGACTGGGGACAGGGACGAAAAACTGTTTTTT	TRBV29-1	TRBJ1-4	TRBD1	.
CASSPGTYYEQYF	TGTGCCAGCAGTCCCGGGACCTACTACGAGCAGTACTTC	TRBV6-5	TRBJ2-7	.	.
CASSPSGSSGNEQFF	TGTGCCAGCAGCCCGTCGGGGAGTTCGGGCAATGAGCAGTTCTTC	TRBV7-8	TRBJ2-1	.	.
CASSDGLDETQYF	TGTGCCAGCAGCGATGGACTAGACGAGACCCAGTACTTC	TRBV11-2	TRBJ2-5	TRBD2	once
CASSGQGETQYF	TGTGCCAGCAGCGGACAGGGGGAGACCCAGTACTTC	TRBV9	TRBJ2-5	TRBD1	.
CTSSQDPPLGADYGYTF	TGCACCAGCAGCCAAGACCCTCCTTTAGGGGCAGACTATGGCTACACCTTC	TRBV1	TRBJ1-2	.	.
CASGYPGGPEQYF	TGTGCCAGCGGTTACCCAGGGGGGCCGGAGCAGTACTTC	TRBV6-5	TRBJ2-7	.	.
CSAGGTGTYNEQFF	TGCAGCGCGGGGGGGACAGGGACATACAATGAGCAGTTCTTC	TRBV29-1	TRBJ2-1	.	.
CASSAGTGYGYTF	TGTGCCAGCAGCGCCGGGACAGGGTATGGCTACACCTTC	TRBV7-9	TRBJ1-2	TRBD1	.
CASSDFSGAAYNEQFF	TGTGCCAGCAGTGATTTTAGCGGGGCGGCCTACAATGAGCAGTTCTTC	TRBV2	TRBJ2-1	TRBD2	.
CASSWDRATQETQYF	TGTGCCAGCAGCTGGGACAGGGCAACGCAAGAGACCCAGTACTTC	TRBV28	TRBJ2-5	TRBD1	.
CASSERAQNTEAFF	TGTGCCAGCAGTGAAAGGGCACAGAACACTGAAGCTTTCTTT	TRBV2	TRBJ1-1	.	.
CASSSASGGNNEQFF	TGTGCCAGCAGCTCGGCTAGCGGGGGGAACAATGAGCAGTTCTTC	TRBV7-9	TRBJ2-1	TRBD2	few
CASEGTNTGELFF	TGTGCCAGTGAAGGGACGAACACCGGGGAGCTGTTTTTT	TRBV9	TRBJ2-2	.	.
CASRKGQGEEEQYF	TGTGCCAGCAGAAAGGGACAGGGCGAAGAAGAGCAGTACTTC	TRBV25-1	TRBJ2-7	TRBD1	.
CASSLVVGRSETQYF	TGTGCCAGCAGCTTAGTTGTGGGCCGGAGCGAGACCCAGTACTTC	TRBV7-2	TRBJ2-5	.	.
CASSHPLEGQDTQYF	TGTGCCAGCAGCCATCCCCTGGAAGGACAAGATACGCAGTATTTT	TRBV4-2	TRBJ2-3	.	.
CASSSDRTYGYTF	TGTGCCAGCAGTTCGGACAGGACCTATGGCTACACCTTC	TRBV5-6	TRBJ1-2	TRBD1	.
CASSPGWPYEQYF	TGTGCCAGCAGTCCCGGTTGGCCCTACGAGCAGTACTTC	TRBV7-2	TRBJ2-7	.	once
CATKWTFLANQPQHF	TGTGCCACAAAGTGGACATTCTTGGCCAATCAGCCCCAGCATTTT	TRBV6-1	TRBJ1-5	.	.
CASSLYPSMNTEAFF	TGTGCCAGCAGCTTATACCCGAGCATGAACACTGAAGCTTTCTTT	TRBV11-2	TRBJ1-1	.	.
CASSQGGLEAFF	TGCGCCAGCAGCCAAGGGGGTTTGGAAGCTTTCTTT	TRBV4-3	TRBJ1-1	.	.
CASSQDAPSGGEQYF	TGCGCCAGCAGCCAAGATGCGCCTAGCGGGGGCGAGCAGTACTTC	TRBV4-1	TRBJ2-7	TRBD2	once
CASSQWDSRHYEQYF	TGCGCCAGCAGCCAGTGGGACAGTCGGCACTACGAGCAGTACTTC	TRBV4-3	TRBJ2-7	TRBD1	.
CASETNYGYTF	TGTGCCAGTGAGACTAACTATGGCTACACCTTC	TRBV27	TRBJ1-2	.	.
CASSPPGTGSVTQYF	TGCGCCAGCAGCCCACCCGGGACAGGGTCCGTGACCCAGTACTTC	TRBV5-1	TRBJ2-5	TRBD1	.
CASSLAPGQNPYEQYF	TGTGCCAGCAGCTTAGCACCGGGACAGAACCCCTACGAGCAGTACTTC	TRBV7-2	TRBJ2-7	TRBD1	.
CASSSPEWGNNYEQYF	TGTGCCAGCAGCTCACCCGAATGGGGCAACAACTACGAGCAGTACTTC	TRBV11-2	TRBJ2-7	.	once
CASSISGASTDTQYF	TGTGCCAGCAGCATAAGCGGGGCTAGCACAGATACGCAGTATTTT	TRBV7-8	TRBJ2-3	TRBD2	.
CASSLVGTGEDEQYF	TGTGCCAGCAGTTTGGTCGGGACAGGGGAGGACGAGCAGTACTTC	TRBV27	TRBJ2-7	TRBD1	.
CASSQKGQGAYEQYF	TGCGCCAGCAGCCAAAAGGGACAGGGGGCCTACGAGCAGTACTTC	TRBV4-1	TRBJ2-7	TRBD1	.
CASSHTGELFF	TGTGCCAGCAGCCATACCGGGGAGCTGTTTTTT	TRBV6-1	TRBJ2-2	.	few
CSASRSGRLQETQYF	TGCAGCGCCAGCCGGTCCGGCAGACTACAAGAGACCCAGTACTTC	TRBV29-1	TRBJ2-5	.	few
CASSLSSPYEQYF	TGTGCCAGCAGTTTGTCTAGCCCCTACGAGCAGTACTTC	TRBV27	TRBJ2-7	.	.
CAWSYGSTYEQYF	TGTGCCTGGAGCTATGGCAGTACCTACGAGCAGTACTTC	TRBV30	TRBJ2-7	.	.
CASSSSSYEQYF	TGTGCCAGCAGCTCAAGCTCCTACGAGCAGTACTTC	TRBV9	TRBJ2-7	.	.
CSVAPPSTGELFF	TGCAGCGTTGCCCCACCCAGCACCGGGGAGCTGTTTTTT	TRBV29-1	TRBJ2-2	.	.
CASSDSGNYNEQFF	TGTGCCAGCAGTGATAGCGGGAACTACAATGAGCAGTTCTTC	TRBV2	TRBJ2-1	TRBD2	once
CASSLSLGPDTQYF	TGTGCCAGCAGCTTAAGTTTAGGGCCAGATACGCAGTATTTT	TRBV7-2	TRBJ2-3	.	.
CASSPIQLMGTDTQYF	TGTGCCAGCTCACCCATACAGTTGATGGGCACAGATACGCAGTATTTT	TRBV18	TRBJ2-3	.	.